This T cell receptor (beta chain) is from a study of blood T cells in healthy people across ages. General observations from the study: With age, beta diversity per million T cells declined roughly linearly, significantly by 40. Without sorted subsets, naive and antigen-experienced compartments could not be conclusively compared.

Comments on this clonotype: Its specificity is unknown.

The CDR3 has 16 amino acids. Trimming took off 2 bases at V and 0 bases at J, with 11 bases between the two ends. Germline V gives CDR1 LNHNV, CDR2 YYDKDF (reference sequence). A second PCR, run for roughly 7 to 11 cycles, used a sample-barcoded 5' primer plus a J-beta primer mix. Unique molecular identifiers of 12 random nucleotides labeled each cDNA. Using its own MiXCR run on the 5' RACE reads, TCRdb lists one record per CDR3 protein. The sample has 1,800,000 or so distinct CDR3 sequences, 35% to 50% seen once; the top ten hold about 21%. This TCR was sampled from a human donor in good health. The chain couples TRBV15 to TRBJ1-5; possible D gene TRBD1, 5 bases. Sample: blood. CDR3 coding DNA: TGTGCCACCAGCAGATGGGGACGACTTAGCAATCAGCCCCAGCATTTT. Residues: CATSRWGRLSNQPQHF.